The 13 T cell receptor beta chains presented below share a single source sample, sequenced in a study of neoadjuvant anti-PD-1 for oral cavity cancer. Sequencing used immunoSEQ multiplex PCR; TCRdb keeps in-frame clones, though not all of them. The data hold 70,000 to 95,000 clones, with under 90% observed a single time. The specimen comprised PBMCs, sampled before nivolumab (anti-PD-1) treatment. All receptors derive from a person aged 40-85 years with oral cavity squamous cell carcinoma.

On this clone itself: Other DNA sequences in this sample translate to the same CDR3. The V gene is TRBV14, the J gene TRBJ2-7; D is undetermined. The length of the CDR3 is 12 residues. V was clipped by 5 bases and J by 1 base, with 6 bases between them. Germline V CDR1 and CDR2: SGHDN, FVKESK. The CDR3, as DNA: TGTGCCAGCAGCAGTAGTTCCTACGAGCAGTACTTC. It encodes CASSSSSYEQYF.

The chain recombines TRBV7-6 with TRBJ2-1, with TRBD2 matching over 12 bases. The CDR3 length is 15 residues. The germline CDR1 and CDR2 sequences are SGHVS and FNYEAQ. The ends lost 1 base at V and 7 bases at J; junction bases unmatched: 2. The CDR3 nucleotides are TGTGCCAGCAGCTTAGGGCTAGCGGGGGGGAATGAGCAGTTCTTC. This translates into CASSLGLAGGNEQFF.

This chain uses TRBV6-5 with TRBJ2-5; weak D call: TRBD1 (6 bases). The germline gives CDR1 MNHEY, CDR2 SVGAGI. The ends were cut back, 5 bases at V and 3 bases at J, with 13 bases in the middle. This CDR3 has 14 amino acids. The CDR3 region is CASSRYREKETQYF. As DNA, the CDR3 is TGTGCCAGCAGTCGCTACAGGGAAAAAGAGACCCAGTACTTC.

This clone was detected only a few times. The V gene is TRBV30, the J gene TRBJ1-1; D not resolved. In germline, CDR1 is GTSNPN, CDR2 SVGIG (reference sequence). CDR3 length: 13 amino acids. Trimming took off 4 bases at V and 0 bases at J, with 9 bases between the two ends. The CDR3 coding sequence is TGTGCCTGGAAGGGTTTCTTGAACACTGAAGCTTTCTTT. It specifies CAWKGFLNTEAFF. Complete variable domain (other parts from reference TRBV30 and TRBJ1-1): SQTIHQWPATLVQPVGSPLSLECTVEGTSNPNLYWYRQAAGRGLQLLFYSVGIGQISSEVPQNLSASRPQDRQFILSSKKLLLSDSGFYLCAWKGFLNTEAFFGQGTRLTVV.

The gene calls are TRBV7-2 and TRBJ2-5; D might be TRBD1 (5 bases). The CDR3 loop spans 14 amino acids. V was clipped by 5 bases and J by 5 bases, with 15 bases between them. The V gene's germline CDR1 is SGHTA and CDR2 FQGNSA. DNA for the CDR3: TGTGCCAGCAGCAAAAGGGGCGATGGGGAGACCCAGTACTTC. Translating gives CASSKRGDGETQYF.

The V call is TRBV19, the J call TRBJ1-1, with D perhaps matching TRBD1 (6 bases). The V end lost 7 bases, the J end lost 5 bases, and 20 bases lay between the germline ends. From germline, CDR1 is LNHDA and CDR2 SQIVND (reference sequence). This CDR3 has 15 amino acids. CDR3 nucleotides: TGTGCCAGTACCTTCGATCAGGGGACGCAGACTGAAGCTTTCTTT. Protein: CASTFDQGTQTEAFF.

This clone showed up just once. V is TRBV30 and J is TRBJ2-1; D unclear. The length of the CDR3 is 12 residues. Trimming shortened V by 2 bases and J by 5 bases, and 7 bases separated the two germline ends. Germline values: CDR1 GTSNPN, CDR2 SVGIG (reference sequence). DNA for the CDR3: TGTGCCTGGAGTTGGGTCGACAATGAGCAGTTCTTC. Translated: CAWSWVDNEQFF.

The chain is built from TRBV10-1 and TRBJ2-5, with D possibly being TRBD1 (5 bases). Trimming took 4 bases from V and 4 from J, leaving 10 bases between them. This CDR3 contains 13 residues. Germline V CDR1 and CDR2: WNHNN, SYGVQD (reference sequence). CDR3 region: CASSVIQGETQYF. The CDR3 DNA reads TGCGCCAGCAGTGTGATCCAGGGAGAGACCCAGTACTTC.

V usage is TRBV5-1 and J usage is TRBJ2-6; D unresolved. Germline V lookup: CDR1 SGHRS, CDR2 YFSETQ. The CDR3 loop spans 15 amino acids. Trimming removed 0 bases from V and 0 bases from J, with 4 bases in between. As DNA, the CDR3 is TGCGCCAGCAGCTTGGCAGCCTCTGGGGCCAACGTCCTGACTTTC. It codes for CASSLAASGANVLTF. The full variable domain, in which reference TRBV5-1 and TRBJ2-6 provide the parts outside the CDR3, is KAGVTQTPRYLIKTRGQQVTLSCSPISGHRSVSWYQQTPGQGLQFLFEYFSETQRNKGNFPGRFSGRQFSNSRSEMNVSTLELGDSALYLCASSLAASGANVLTFGAGSRLTVL.

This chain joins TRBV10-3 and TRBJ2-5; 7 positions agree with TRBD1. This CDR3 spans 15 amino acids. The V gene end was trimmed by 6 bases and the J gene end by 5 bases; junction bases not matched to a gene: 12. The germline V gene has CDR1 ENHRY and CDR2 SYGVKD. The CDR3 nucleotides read TGTGCCATCAGGGCGGACAGGTTCGGAGCTGAGACCCAGTACTTC. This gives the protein CAIRADRFGAETQYF.

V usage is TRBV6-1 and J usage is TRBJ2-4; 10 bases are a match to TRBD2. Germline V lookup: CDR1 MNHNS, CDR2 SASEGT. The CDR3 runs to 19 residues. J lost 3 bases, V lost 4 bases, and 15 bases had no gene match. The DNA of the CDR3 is TGTGCCAGCAGTGTTACTAGCGGGATGGTCCTCCAGGGCAAAAACATTCAGTACTTC. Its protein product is CASSVTSGMVLQGKNIQYF.

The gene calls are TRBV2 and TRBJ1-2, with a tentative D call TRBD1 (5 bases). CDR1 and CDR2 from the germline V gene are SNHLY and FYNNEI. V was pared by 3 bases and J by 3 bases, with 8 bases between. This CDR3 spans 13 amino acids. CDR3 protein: CASSDAGDYGYTF. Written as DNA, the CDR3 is TGTGCCAGCAGTGACGCGGGGGACTATGGCTACACCTTC.

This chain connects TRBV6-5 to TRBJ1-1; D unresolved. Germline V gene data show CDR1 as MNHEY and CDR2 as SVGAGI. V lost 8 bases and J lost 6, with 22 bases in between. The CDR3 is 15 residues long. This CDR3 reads CASHRANSIGAEAFF. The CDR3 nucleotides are TGTGCCAGCCACCGCGCAAACTCTATAGGTGCTGAAGCTTTCTTT.